Below are 28 T cell receptor beta chains sequenced from a single sample in a study of T cell repertoires in cytomegalovirus infection. TCRdb redid the calling of the reads with MiXCR, one entry per CDR3 protein. The profile shows some 270,000 distinct CDR3 sequences, about 18% of them singletons. The sequencing input was CD8+ T cells from PBMCs. The receptors stem from a human donor in good health (CMV status not recorded). Some clones in this sample may be carry-over from other donors' samples.

V and J are TRBV7-9 and TRBJ2-7; 7 bases agree with TRBD1. The CDR3 has 13 amino acids. V shed 5 bases, J shed 6 bases, and the junction held 7 bases outside the gene matches. Per germline, CDR1 SEHNR and CDR2 FQNEAQ (reference sequence). The CDR3 spells CASSPGGHLEQYF. CDR3 sequence (DNA): TGTGCCAGCAGCCCAGGGGGACACCTCGAGCAGTACTTC.

The chain carries TRBV6-5 and TRBJ2-1; unclear D gene. The CDR3 extends over 16 amino acids. Trimming shortened V by 0 bases and J by 7 bases, and 16 bases separated the two germline ends. Germline-derived CDR1 and CDR2 are MNHEY and SVGAGI. CDR3 coding DNA: TGTGCCAGCAGTTACTCGTCGGCAGACACGACGAATGAGCAGTTCTTC. As protein: CASSYSSADTTNEQFF.

The chain is built from TRBV6-2 or TRBV6-3 and TRBJ1-1; no reliable D call. Germline CDR1 and CDR2: MNHEY and SVGEGT. V gave up 5 bases and J gave up 6 bases, with 16 bases separating them. The CDR3 has 14 amino acids. This CDR3 is CASSPQREVAEAFF. In DNA form, the CDR3 reads TGTGCCAGCAGTCCCCAACGGGAGGTAGCTGAAGCTTTCTTT.

This clonotype was recorded once. The chain's CDR3 is CASSQGRPEAFF. Written as DNA, the CDR3 is TGTGCCAGCAGCCAAGGCCGGCCCGAAGCTTTCTTT. This chain joins TRBV7-9 and TRBJ1-1; D is unresolved. Germline assignment: CDR1 SEHNR and CDR2 FQNEAQ (reference sequence). The CDR3 covers 12 residues. V shed 5 bases and J shed 8 bases, with 12 bases lying between them.

In this sample, this clonotype turned up many times. The chain couples TRBV6-2 or TRBV6-3 to TRBJ1-1; D unclear. The CDR3 totals 13 residues. V was clipped by 7 bases and J by 4 bases, with 13 bases between them. In germline, CDR1 is MNHEY, CDR2 SVGEGT. CDR3 loop: CASTLSLATEAFF. The CDR3 nucleotides are TGTGCCAGCACCCTCTCACTGGCCACTGAAGCTTTCTTT.

This clonotype occurred a few times. This chain connects TRBV7-9 to TRBJ1-1; TRBD1 might be the D (6 bases). Trimming took off 3 bases at V and 1 base at J, with 15 bases between the two ends. Germline CDR1 reads SEHNR; CDR2 reads FQNEAQ (reference sequence). CDR3 length: 16 residues. The CDR3: CASSFLQGQSNTEAFF. The CDR3 DNA reads as TGTGCCAGCAGCTTCCTCCAGGGACAATCGAACACTGAAGCTTTCTTT.

This clonotype came up a few times. The chain combines TRBV28 with TRBJ2-7; 8 bases align to TRBD1. This CDR3 comprises 13 residues. V lost 9 bases, J lost 4 bases, and 8 bases stayed unmatched. From germline, CDR1 is MDHEN and CDR2 SYDVKM. DNA of the CDR3: TGTGCCAGTCGGCACAGGGGGTATTACGAGCAGTACTTC. It specifies CASRHRGYYEQYF. The whole variable domain, filled in from reference TRBV28 and TRBJ2-7, reads DVKVTQSSRYLVKRTGEKVFLECVQDMDHENMFWYRQDPGLGLRLIYFSYDVKMKEKGDIPEGYSVSREKKERFSLILESASTNQTSMYLCASRHRGYYEQYFGPGTRLTVT.

J is TRBJ2-6 and V is TRBV6-1; unclear D gene. The V end was cut by 7 bases, the J end by 2 bases, with 9 bases between. The CDR3 is 14 residues long. Looked up from germline, CDR1 is MNHNS and CDR2 is SASEGT. In DNA, the CDR3 is TGTGCCAGCAAAATTTACGCTGGGGCCAACGTCCTGACTTTC. It specifies CASKIYAGANVLTF.

The rearrangement joins TRBV28 to TRBJ1-2, with D perhaps TRBD1 (6 bases). Looked up from germline, CDR1 is MDHEN and CDR2 is SYDVKM. This CDR3 contains 21 residues. Trimming removed 2 bases at V and 2 bases at J, with 30 bases between. CDR3 region: CASSLIPGQEGGLPRNYGYTF. CDR3 in DNA: TGTGCCAGCAGTTTAATTCCGGGACAAGAGGGAGGCCTCCCGAGGAACTATGGCTACACCTTC.

The rearrangement joins TRBV24-1 to TRBJ2-3; TRBD2 is a possible D gene (5 bases). In germline, CDR1 is KGHDR, CDR2 SFDVKD. The CDR3 has 13 residues. V lost 5 bases and J 6 bases, leaving 11 bases between the germline ends. The CDR3 sequence: CATSAPTMDTQYF. For the CDR3, the DNA is TGTGCCACCAGTGCTCCGACTATGGATACGCAGTATTTT.

This clonotype was detected ten times or more. The chain has TRBV7-8 and TRBJ2-5, with D possibly matching TRBD1 (6 bases). CDR1 and CDR2 (germline): SGHVS, FQNEAQ. V lost 1 base and J lost 4, with 13 bases in between. There are 15 residues in the CDR3. CDR3 in amino acids: CASSLVAGAGETQYF. Here the CDR3 DNA reads TGTGCCAGCAGCTTAGTGGCAGGGGCGGGAGAGACCCAGTACTTC.

J is TRBJ2-3 and V is TRBV11-2, with D possibly TRBD2 on 5 matching bases. The germline V and J ends were trimmed by 0 bases and 3 bases, with 13 bases remaining between them. Germline CDR1 reads SGHAT; CDR2 reads FQNNGV. The CDR3 covers 16 residues. CDR3 protein: CASSLEGNRGTDTQYF. In DNA, the CDR3 is TGTGCCAGCAGCTTAGAAGGGAACCGAGGGACAGATACGCAGTATTTT. Based on the CDR3 plus reference TRBV11-2 and TRBJ2-3, the full variable domain is EAGVAQSPRYKIIEKRQSVAFWCNPISGHATLYWYQQILGQGPKLLIQFQNNGVVDDSQLPKDRFSAERLKGVDSTLKIQPAKLEDSAVYLCASSLEGNRGTDTQYFGPGTRLTVL.

This chain links TRBV20-1 with TRBJ2-7; the D gene is possibly TRBD1 (6 bases). Per germline, CDR1 DFQATT and CDR2 SNEGSKA (reference sequence). The CDR3 sequence is 16 residues long. Trimming took 6 bases from V and 0 from J, leaving 21 bases between them. CDR3 coding DNA: TGCAGTGCATCAACTCGGACAGTCCTGCCCTCCTACGAGCAGTACTTC. This codes for CSASTRTVLPSYEQYF.

Comment on this clonotype: Just one base apart from a much larger clone, this may be a read error. This CDR3 reads CDSSFYGGATDTQYF. DNA of the CDR3: TGTGACAGCAGCTTTTACGGGGGAGCCACAGATACGCAGTATTTT. The chain employs TRBV7-9 and TRBJ2-3; D is perhaps TRBD2 (6 bases). Germline loops: CDR1 SEHNR, CDR2 FQNEAQ (reference sequence). The CDR3 sequence is 15 residues long.

The rearrangement links TRBV4-1 to TRBJ1-5; unclear D gene. Looked up from germline, CDR1 is MGHRA and CDR2 is YSYEKL. The V end was cut by 0 bases, the J end by 3 bases, with 9 bases between. The CDR3 length is 15 residues. CDR3 region: CASSQEKQANQPQHF. For the CDR3, the DNA is TGCGCCAGCAGCCAAGAGAAGCAGGCCAATCAGCCCCAGCATTTT.

This sequence joins TRBV28 and TRBJ2-2; tentative D call: TRBD1 (6 bases). Per the germline V gene, CDR1 is MDHEN and CDR2 is SYDVKM. The CDR3 sequence is 17 residues long. Trimming pared 6 bases from V and 2 bases from J, leaving 19 bases between. The chain's CDR3 is CASSRTSGDVNTGELFF. CDR3 nucleotide sequence: TGTGCCAGCAGCCGTACCTCAGGGGATGTCAACACCGGGGAGCTGTTTTTT. Full variable domain (missing parts from reference TRBV28 and TRBJ2-2): DVKVTQSSRYLVKRTGEKVFLECVQDMDHENMFWYRQDPGLGLRLIYFSYDVKMKEKGDIPEGYSVSREKKERFSLILESASTNQTSMYLCASSRTSGDVNTGELFFGEGSRLTVL.

This clonotype has a count of ten or more. The chain is built from TRBV2 and TRBJ2-7; D is unresolved. The CDR3 runs 10 residues. Germline assignment: CDR1 SNHLY and CDR2 FYNNEI. V lost 6 bases and J lost 3, with 3 bases in between. Here the CDR3 DNA reads TGTGCCAGCAGGCGCTACGAGCAGTACTTC. Translated, it gives CASRRYEQYF.

This clonotype showed up many times. The chain combines TRBV27 with TRBJ1-5, with D perhaps TRBD1 (6 bases). CDR1 MNHEY and CDR2 SMNVEV come from the germline V gene (reference sequence). The CDR3 extends over 15 amino acids. V gave up 8 bases and J gave up 4 bases, with 18 bases separating them. The CDR3 protein is CASGHPRGGNQPQHF. For the CDR3, the DNA is TGTGCCAGCGGCCATCCGAGAGGGGGTAATCAGCCCCAGCATTTT.

This clonotype was observed a few times. The chain links TRBV28 to TRBJ2-2, with a tentative D call TRBD1 (6 bases). This CDR3 region has 15 residues. The V and J ends lost 6 bases and 4 bases respectively, with 15 bases between them. Germline CDR1 MDHEN, CDR2 SYDVKM. The CDR3 nucleotides read TGTGCCAGCAGCGAACTTAGGGGGTTCACCGGGGAGCTGTTTTTT. It yields the protein CASSELRGFTGELFF.

This clonotype was seen repeatedly, ten times or more. The CDR3 DNA is TGTGCCAGCAGATTCCGGGGAACTGGAAACACCATATATTTT. This sequence encodes CASRFRGTGNTIYF. The chain employs TRBV6-1 and TRBJ1-3; D remains unclear. Germline V gene lookup returns CDR1 MNHNS and CDR2 SASEGT. CDR3 size: 14 residues. V was shortened by 6 bases and J by 2 bases, with 11 bases between the two germline ends.

This clonotype was found many times. The J gene is TRBJ2-1, the V gene TRBV10-3; 7 bases are a match to TRBD2. The trim removed 5 bases at V and 6 bases at J, leaving 10 bases unmatched. Germline loops: CDR1 ENHRY, CDR2 SYGVKD. The CDR3 totals 15 residues. The CDR3 DNA reads TGTGCCATCAGTCCACGTGACGGGGAGGGCAATGAGCAGTTCTTC. This sequence encodes CAISPRDGEGNEQFF.

This clonotype has at least ten counts. This chain uses TRBV6-6 with TRBJ2-1, with TRBD2 as a possible D gene (6 bases). This CDR3 contains 15 residues. The germline V and J ends were trimmed by 5 bases and 1 base, with 12 bases remaining between them. CDR1 is MNHNY, CDR2 SVGAGI, per germline (reference sequence). In DNA, the CDR3 is TGTGCCAGCAGTCCCCCGGGACTGTCCTACAATGAGCAGTTCTTC. Its translation is CASSPPGLSYNEQFF.

This clonotype appeared many times. This rearrangement joins TRBV7-9 to TRBJ2-7; no reliable D call. Trimming took 3 bases from V and 3 from J, leaving 21 bases between them. The CDR3 loop spans 17 amino acids. The germline V gene encodes CDR1 SEHNR and CDR2 FQNEAQ (reference sequence). This CDR3 reads CASSFPATASSGYEQYF. CDR3 coding DNA: TGTGCCAGCAGCTTCCCCGCGACCGCTAGTTCGGGCTACGAGCAGTACTTC.

This clonotype was observed a few times. This chain joins TRBV18 and TRBJ2-1; D is unclear. CDR1 and CDR2 from the germline V gene are KGHSH and LQKENI. The germline V and J ends were trimmed by 3 bases and 8 bases, with 17 bases remaining between them. This CDR3 spans 15 amino acids. Here the CDR3 DNA reads TGTGCCAGCTCACCTCTAGGAAACCCCGCGGATGAGCAGTTCTTC. Encoded protein: CASSPLGNPADEQFF.

Many counts were recorded for this clonotype. The genes are TRBV6-6 and TRBJ1-5; 7 nucleotides match TRBD1. Germline V gene sequence: CDR1 MNHNY, CDR2 SVGAGI (reference sequence). The V and J ends lost 8 bases and 2 bases, in that order; junction bases with no gene match: 3. This CDR3 region has 13 residues. The CDR3, as DNA: TGTGCCAGCGAGGGGACAGGCAATCAGCCCCAGCATTTT. Its translation: CASEGTGNQPQHF.

This clonotype has more than one count but fewer than ten. The V and J genes are TRBV4-2 and TRBJ2-2; D not resolved. V shed 0 bases and J shed 4 bases, with 0 bases lying between them. There are 12 residues in the CDR3. Germline CDR1 is LGHNA and CDR2 is YNFKEQ. The CDR3 DNA reads TGTGCCAGCAGCCAAGACACCGGGGAGCTGTTTTTT. Translating gives CASSQDTGELFF.

This clonotype was found a few times. The V gene is TRBV28, the J gene TRBJ2-1, with D tentatively TRBD1 (5 bases). Germline CDR1 MDHEN, CDR2 SYDVKM. The length of the CDR3 is 14 residues. The CDR3 here is CVTRAPSSYNEQFF. CDR3 nucleotide sequence: TGTGTCACCAGGGCACCAAGCTCCTACAATGAGCAGTTCTTC.

The rearrangement joins TRBV20-1 to TRBJ1-2; a weak D match, TRBD1 (6 bases). Germline CDR1 reads DFQATT; CDR2 reads SNEGSKA (reference sequence). This CDR3 is 12 amino acids long. Trimming cost V 5 bases and J 0 bases, with 7 bases left between them. The CDR3 DNA reads TGCAGTGCTGAGGGGGCTAACTATGGCTACACCTTC. Translated: CSAEGANYGYTF.